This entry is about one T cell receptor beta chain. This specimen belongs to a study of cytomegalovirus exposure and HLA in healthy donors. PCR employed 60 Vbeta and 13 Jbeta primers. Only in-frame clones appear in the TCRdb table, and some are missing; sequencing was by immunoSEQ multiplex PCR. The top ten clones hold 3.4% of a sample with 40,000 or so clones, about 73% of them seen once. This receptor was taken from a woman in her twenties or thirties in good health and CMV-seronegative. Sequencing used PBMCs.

The CDR3 spells CASSLDRVLGYTF. Written as DNA, the CDR3 is TGTGCCAGCAGCTTAGACAGGGTTTTGGGCTACACCTTC. The chain is built from TRBV7-9 and TRBJ1-2; D is perhaps TRBD1 (6 bases). Germline V CDR1 and CDR2: SEHNR, FQNEAQ (reference sequence). The CDR3 sequence is 13 residues long. Trimming cost V 1 base and J 8 bases, with 11 bases left between them.